The 20 T cell receptor beta chains below all came from one sample that was sequenced in a study of blood T cell repertoires in COVID-19. Some clones are missing from TCRdb's copy, which holds only in-frame ones; the method was immunoSEQ multiplex PCR. The sample carries more than 50,000 clones, roughly 87% recorded once. What was sequenced was peripheral blood. These TCRs come from a man in his fifties or sixties with active COVID-19.

The chain employs TRBV5-3 and TRBJ1-1; TRBD1 matches at 10 bases. TRBV5-3 qualifies as an ORF whose function is uncertain. This CDR3 comprises 16 residues. V was clipped by 4 bases and J by 0 bases; unmatched bases: 6. The CDR3 region is CARSLRDRGVNTEAFF. The CDR3 region has the DNA TGTGCCAGAAGCCTCCGGGACAGGGGCGTGAACACTGAAGCTTTCTTT.

J is TRBJ2-7 and V is TRBV7-8, with 7 bases lining up with TRBD2. V trimming: 5 bases; J trimming: 4 bases; junction bases outside the gene matches: 11. The CDR3 covers 15 residues. Per the germline V gene, CDR1 is SGHVS and CDR2 is FQNEAQ. CDR3 nucleotide sequence: TGTGCCAGCAGCATGCCTCCCGGCGGGAGTTACGAGCAGTACTTC. This sequence encodes CASSMPPGGSYEQYF.

V usage is TRBV19 and J usage is TRBJ2-2, with D possibly TRBD1 on 6 matching bases. V lost 6 bases to trimming and J lost 1 base, with 6 bases between them. Germline CDR1 and CDR2: LNHDA and SQIVND (reference sequence). The CDR3 is made up of 13 amino acids. CDR3 amino acids: CASRDRNTGELFF. CDR3 nucleotides: TGTGCCAGTAGGGACAGGAACACCGGGGAGCTGTTTTTT. Using reference TRBV19 and TRBJ2-2 for the parts outside the CDR3, the full variable domain is DGGITQSPKYLFRKEGQNVTLSCEQNLNHDAMYWYRQDPGQGLRLIYYSQIVNDFQKGDIAEGYSVSREKKESFPLTVTSAQKNPTAFYLCASRDRNTGELFFGEGSRLTVL.

V gene TRBV11-2 combines with J gene TRBJ2-1; 11 bases line up with TRBD1. CDR3 length: 15 residues. J was trimmed by 8 bases and V by 4 bases; bases with no gene match: 7. Per the germline V gene, CDR1 is SGHAT and CDR2 is FQNNGV. CDR3 amino acids: CASSSGQGEVHEQFF. CDR3 in DNA: TGTGCCAGCAGCTCGGGACAGGGGGAGGTCCATGAGCAGTTCTTC.

The chain is built from TRBV7-2 and TRBJ2-7; D remains unclear. This CDR3 spans 15 amino acids. Per the germline V gene, CDR1 is SGHTA and CDR2 is FQGNSA. V was clipped by 4 bases and J by 2 bases, with 15 bases between them. CDR3 sequence reads: CASSSAQVRAYEQYF. In nucleotides, the CDR3 is TGTGCCAGCAGCTCCGCCCAGGTTAGAGCCTACGAGCAGTACTTC.

The genes are TRBV27 and TRBJ2-7; 7 nucleotides agree with TRBD1. V gave up 10 bases and J gave up 2 bases; unmatched junction bases: 5. This CDR3 is built from 12 residues. From germline, CDR1 is MNHEY and CDR2 SMNVEV (reference sequence). The CDR3 sequence is CATRQGAYEQYF. The CDR3 DNA reads as TGTGCCACCCGCCAGGGGGCCTACGAGCAGTACTTC.

This clone is a singleton in its sample. This chain connects TRBV10-3 to TRBJ1-5; 12 bases line up with TRBD1. From germline, CDR1 is ENHRY and CDR2 SYGVKD. The CDR3 extends over 16 amino acids. The ends lost 6 bases at V and 7 bases at J; junction bases unmatched: 10. The CDR3 here is CAISQGTGGALQPQHF. CDR3 in DNA: TGTGCCATCAGCCAAGGGACAGGGGGCGCCTTACAGCCCCAGCATTTT.

This chain connects TRBV27 to TRBJ2-2; D is uncertain. Germline CDR1 and CDR2: MNHEY and SMNVEV (reference sequence). The CDR3 loop spans 13 amino acids. The V and J ends lost 0 bases and 6 bases respectively, with 5 bases between them. CDR3 sequence: CASSLSYAGELFF. In DNA form, the CDR3 reads TGTGCCAGCAGTTTATCGTATGCCGGGGAGCTGTTTTTT.

V and J are TRBV7-2 and TRBJ2-3; 8 nucleotides match TRBD2. The CDR3 is made up of 17 amino acids. J gave up 6 bases and V 2 bases, and 13 bases lay outside the gene matches. CDR1 is SGHTA and CDR2 is FQGNSA in the germline V gene. CDR3 sequence: CASSLSSSGGFRDTQYF. In DNA, the CDR3 is TGTGCCAGCAGCTTATCCAGCTCGGGGGGGTTTAGGGATACGCAGTATTTT.

The rearrangement joins TRBV19 to TRBJ2-3; D may be TRBD2 (6 bases). Germline CDR1 is LNHDA and CDR2 is SQIVND (reference sequence). V was cut by 4 bases and J by 14 bases, with 16 bases left in between. The CDR3 totals 12 residues. The CDR3 loop is CASSTGTLTLYF. The DNA of the CDR3 is TGTGCCAGTAGTACCGGGACTCTTACACTGTATTTT.

The rearrangement joins TRBV5-8 to TRBJ2-1; possibly TRBD1 for D (5 bases). Germline assignment: CDR1 SGHTS and CDR2 YDEGEE. The length of the CDR3 is 13 residues. The V end lost 3 bases, the J end lost 9 bases, and 13 bases lay between the germline ends. Here the CDR3 DNA reads TGTGCCAGCAGCTACGACAGTAACCGTGAGCAGTTCTTC. Its protein product is CASSYDSNREQFF.

The chain couples TRBV3-1 (or the pseudogene TRBV3-2) to TRBJ2-3, with D tentatively TRBD1 (6 bases). The CDR3 sequence is 14 residues long. Germline CDR1 and CDR2: LGHDT and YNNKEL (reference sequence). The ends were cut back, 2 bases at V and 1 base at J, with 7 bases in the middle. For the CDR3, the DNA is TGTGCCAGCAGCCAACGACAGGGCACAGATACGCAGTATTTT. Amino acids: CASSQRQGTDTQYF.

The V and J genes are TRBV28 and TRBJ2-3; 11 nucleotides match TRBD2. Germline V gene data show CDR1 as MDHEN and CDR2 as SYDVKM. This CDR3 comprises 16 residues. Losses at the gene ends were 4 bases for V and 6 bases for J; bases not matched to a gene: 9. DNA for the CDR3: TGTGCCAGCAGTTCCTCACGACTAGCGGGAAAGGATACGCAGTATTTT. Its translation is CASSSSRLAGKDTQYF.

The CDR3 DNA is TGTGCCAGCCAACAAGGGGGGGTCAGTCAGCCCCAGCATTTT. Protein sequence: CASQQGGVSQPQHF. V and J are TRBV5-3 and TRBJ1-5; a possible D gene is TRBD1 (6 bases). TRBV5-3 is an open reading frame, and its role is uncertain. Trimming stripped 8 bases from V and 6 bases from J, with 18 bases between. This CDR3 spans 14 amino acids.

The chain is built from TRBV29-1 and TRBJ2-1; D is uncertain. The CDR3 extends over 10 amino acids. Trimming stripped 2 bases from V and 9 bases from J, with 5 bases between. Looked up from germline, CDR1 is SQVTM and CDR2 is ANQGSEA. The CDR3 spells CSVETPEQFF. The CDR3 DNA reads TGCAGCGTTGAAACTCCTGAGCAGTTCTTC.

The rearrangement links TRBV18 to TRBJ1-2; tentatively, D is TRBD1 (5 bases). The CDR3 has 15 residues. With 4 bases removed from V and 8 bases from J, the gap between germline ends came to 20 bases. Germline V gives CDR1 KGHSH, CDR2 LQKENI. The CDR3 DNA is TGTGCCAGCTCACGACCGGCGGGGGACGAGAGAGGCTACACCTTC. Encoded protein: CASSRPAGDERGYTF.

The sample holds one count of this clone. V gene TRBV5-1 combines with J gene TRBJ2-1; 7 bases agree with TRBD2. The CDR3 has 15 amino acids. J lost 6 bases, V lost 4 bases, and 10 bases had no gene match. The germline V gene encodes CDR1 SGHRS and CDR2 YFSETQ. The CDR3: CASSPGGVRGNEQFF. For the CDR3, the DNA is TGCGCCAGCAGCCCGGGGGGTGTAAGGGGCAATGAGCAGTTCTTC.

The rearrangement joins TRBV10-3 to TRBJ2-2; 9 bases map to TRBD1. This CDR3 spans 15 amino acids. Germline CDR1 reads ENHRY; CDR2 reads SYGVKD. J gave up 7 bases and V 4 bases, and 7 bases lay outside the gene matches. CDR3 amino acids: CAISGKQGASGELFF. DNA of the CDR3: TGTGCCATCAGTGGGAAACAGGGGGCCAGCGGGGAGCTGTTTTTT.

The V call is TRBV7-3, the J call TRBJ2-3; weak D call: TRBD2 (6 bases). V lost 5 bases to trimming and J lost 2 bases, with 14 bases between them. This CDR3 has 15 residues. Germline lookup yields CDR1 SGHTA and CDR2 FQGTGA. CDR3 sequence (DNA): TGTGCCAGCAGCCCCATACTAGCCCCCACAGATACGCAGTATTTT. This translates into CASSPILAPTDTQYF.

This clone was counted a single time. The rearrangement uses TRBV5-6 and TRBJ2-7; 9 bases are shared with TRBD1. The CDR3 contains 15 residues. Germline-derived CDR1 and CDR2 are SGHDT and YYEEEE. V was clipped by 5 bases and J by 2 bases; unmatched bases: 8. The CDR3 region has the DNA TGTGCCAGCAGGGGAGGGCGGACAGGGGCCTACGAGCAGTACTTC. Protein product: CASRGGRTGAYEQYF.